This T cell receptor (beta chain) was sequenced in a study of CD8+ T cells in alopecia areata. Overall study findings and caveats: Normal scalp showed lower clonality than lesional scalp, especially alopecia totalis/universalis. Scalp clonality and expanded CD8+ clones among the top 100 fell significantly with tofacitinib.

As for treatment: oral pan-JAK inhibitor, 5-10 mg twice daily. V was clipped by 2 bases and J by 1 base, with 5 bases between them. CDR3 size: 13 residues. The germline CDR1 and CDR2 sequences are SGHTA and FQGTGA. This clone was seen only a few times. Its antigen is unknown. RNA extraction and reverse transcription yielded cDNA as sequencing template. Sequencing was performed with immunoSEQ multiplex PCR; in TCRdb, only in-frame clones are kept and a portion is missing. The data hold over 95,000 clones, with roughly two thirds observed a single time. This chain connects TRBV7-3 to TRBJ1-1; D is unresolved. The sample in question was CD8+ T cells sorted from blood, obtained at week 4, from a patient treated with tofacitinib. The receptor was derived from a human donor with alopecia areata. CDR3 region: CASSLGKNTEAFF. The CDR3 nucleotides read TGTGCCAGCAGCTTAGGCAAGAACACTGAAGCTTTCTTT.